This TCR beta chain was sequenced in a study of T-cell reconstitution after alpha-beta-depleted transplantation in children. In germline, CDR1 is MNHEY, CDR2 SMNVEV (reference sequence). V was clipped by 5 bases and J by 4 bases, with 13 bases between them. This CDR3 has 14 residues. The TCRbeta library incorporated unique molecular identifiers. TCRdb used MiXCR to reprocess the PCR reads, holding one entry per CDR3 protein. Of around 87,000 distinct CDR3 sequences in the sample, 7% to 9% are singletons; the top ten hold more than 6.5%. This clonotype was observed many times. This clonotype was sampled from a human donor who donated a stem cell graft to a child with congenital amegakaryocytic thrombocytopenia. Sequenced material: PBMCs from the stem cell graft donor, taken from the stem cell graft. The J gene is TRBJ2-3, the V gene TRBV27; maybe TRBD2 (6 bases). The CDR3 bases are TGTGCCAGCAGTCTGAGGACGGGGGCAGATACGCAGTATTTT. It yields the protein CASSLRTGADTQYF.